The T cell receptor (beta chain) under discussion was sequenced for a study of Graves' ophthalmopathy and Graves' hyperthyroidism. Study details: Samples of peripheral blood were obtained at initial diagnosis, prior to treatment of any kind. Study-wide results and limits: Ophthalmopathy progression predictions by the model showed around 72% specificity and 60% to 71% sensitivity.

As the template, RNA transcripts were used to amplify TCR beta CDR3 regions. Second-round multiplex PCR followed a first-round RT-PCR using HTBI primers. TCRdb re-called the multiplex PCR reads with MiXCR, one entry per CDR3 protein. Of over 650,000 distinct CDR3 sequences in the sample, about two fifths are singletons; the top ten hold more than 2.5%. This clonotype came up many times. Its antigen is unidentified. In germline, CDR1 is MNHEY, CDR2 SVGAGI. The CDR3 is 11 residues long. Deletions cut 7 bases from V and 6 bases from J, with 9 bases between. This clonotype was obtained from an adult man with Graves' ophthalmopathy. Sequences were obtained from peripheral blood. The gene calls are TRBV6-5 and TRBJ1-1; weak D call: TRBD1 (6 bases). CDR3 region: CASKGGAEAFF. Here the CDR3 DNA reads TGTGCCAGCAAGGGGGGGGCTGAAGCTTTCTTT.